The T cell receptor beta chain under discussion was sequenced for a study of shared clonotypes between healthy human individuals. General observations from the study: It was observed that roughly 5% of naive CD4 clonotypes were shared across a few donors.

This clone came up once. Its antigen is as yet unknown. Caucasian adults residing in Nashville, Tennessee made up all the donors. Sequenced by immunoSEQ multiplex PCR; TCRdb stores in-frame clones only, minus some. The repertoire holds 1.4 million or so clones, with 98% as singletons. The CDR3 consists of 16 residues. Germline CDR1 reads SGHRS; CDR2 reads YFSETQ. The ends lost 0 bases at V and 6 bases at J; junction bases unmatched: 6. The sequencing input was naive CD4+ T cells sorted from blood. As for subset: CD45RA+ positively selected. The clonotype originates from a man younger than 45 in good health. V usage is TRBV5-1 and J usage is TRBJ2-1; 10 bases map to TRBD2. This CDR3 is CASSLDLAGVSNEQFF. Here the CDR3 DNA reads TGCGCCAGCAGCTTGGATCTAGCGGGAGTAAGCAATGAGCAGTTCTTC.